This T cell receptor beta chain was observed in a study of OX40 agonist ivuxolimab in advanced cancers. Background on the study: Of the patients, three showed partial responses, one with hepatocellular carcinoma and two with cutaneous melanoma. Findings and caveats of the study: There were, on average, more expanded clones in CD8+ T cells than in CD4+.

CDR1 SEHNR and CDR2 FQNEAQ come from the germline V gene (reference sequence). The CDR3 is 15 amino acids. Trimming shortened V by 1 base and J by 1 base, and 10 bases separated the two germline ends. As to this clone: The antigen remains unidentified.

The protocol was immunoSEQ multiplex PCR, while the TCRdb copy is restricted to in-frame clones and leaves out a portion. The sample lists about 96,000 clones; 70% to 85% were seen once. This receptor was taken from an adult with an advanced solid tumor such as melanoma, head and neck, liver or kidney cancer. The sample was CD4+ or CD8+ T cells sorted from blood, taken in a trial of the OX40 agonist ivuxolimab. The chain joins TRBV7-9 to TRBJ1-2; D remains ambiguous. CDR3 sequence reads: CASSLVSRFNYGYTF. The CDR3, as DNA: TGTGCCAGCAGCTTAGTAAGCAGGTTTAACTATGGCTACACCTTC.